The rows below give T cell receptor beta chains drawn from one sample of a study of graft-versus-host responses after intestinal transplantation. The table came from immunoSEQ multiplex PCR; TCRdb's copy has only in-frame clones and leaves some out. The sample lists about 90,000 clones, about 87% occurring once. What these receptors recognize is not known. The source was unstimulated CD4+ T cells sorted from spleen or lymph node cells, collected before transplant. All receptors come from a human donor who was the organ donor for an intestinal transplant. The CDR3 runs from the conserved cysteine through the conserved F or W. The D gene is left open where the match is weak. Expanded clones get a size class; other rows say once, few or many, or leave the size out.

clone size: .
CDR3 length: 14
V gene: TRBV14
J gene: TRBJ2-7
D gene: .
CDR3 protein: CASSLSGTLFAQYF
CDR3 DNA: TGTGCCAGCAGCCTTTCCGGTACTCTATTCGCGCAGTACTTC

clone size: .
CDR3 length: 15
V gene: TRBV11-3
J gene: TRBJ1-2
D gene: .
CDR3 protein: CASSARTSGNYGYTF
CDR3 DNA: TGTGCCAGCAGCGCACGGACAAGCGGGAACTATGGCTACACCTTC

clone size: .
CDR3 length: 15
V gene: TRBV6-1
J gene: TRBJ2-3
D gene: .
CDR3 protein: CASRPQAVYTDTQYF
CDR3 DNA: TGTGCCAGCAGACCACAGGCAGTCTACACGGATACGCAGTATTTT

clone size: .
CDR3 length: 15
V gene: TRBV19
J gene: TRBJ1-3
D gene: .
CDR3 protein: CASKVDSTSGNTIYF
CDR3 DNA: TGTGCCAGTAAGGTCGACAGTACCTCTGGAAACACCATATATTTT

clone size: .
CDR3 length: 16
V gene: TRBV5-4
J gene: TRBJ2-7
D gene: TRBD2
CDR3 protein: CASSPSPSGSSYEQYF
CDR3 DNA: TGTGCCAGCAGCCCCAGTCCTAGCGGGAGCTCCTACGAGCAGTACTTC

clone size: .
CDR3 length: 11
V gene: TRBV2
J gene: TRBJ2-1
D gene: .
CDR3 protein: CASSVRGEQFF
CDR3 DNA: TGTGCCAGCAGTGTACGGGGTGAGCAGTTCTTC

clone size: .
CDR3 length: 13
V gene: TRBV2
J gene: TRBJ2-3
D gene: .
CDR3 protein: CASRYGGRDTQYF
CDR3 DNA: TGTGCCAGCAGGTACGGGGGTCGAGATACGCAGTATTTT

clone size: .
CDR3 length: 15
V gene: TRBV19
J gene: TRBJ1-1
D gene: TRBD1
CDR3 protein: CASSIKDRTGTEAFF
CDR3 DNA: TGTGCCAGTAGTATTAAGGACAGGACGGGCACTGAAGCTTTCTTT

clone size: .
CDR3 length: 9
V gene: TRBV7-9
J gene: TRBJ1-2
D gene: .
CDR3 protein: CASTPRGCF
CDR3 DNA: TGTGCCAGCACCCCTCGGGGGTGCTTC

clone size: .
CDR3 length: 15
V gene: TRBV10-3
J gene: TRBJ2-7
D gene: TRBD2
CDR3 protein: CAISERPSGAWEQYF
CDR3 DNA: TGTGCCATCAGTGAGCGGCCTAGCGGGGCCTGGGAGCAGTACTTC

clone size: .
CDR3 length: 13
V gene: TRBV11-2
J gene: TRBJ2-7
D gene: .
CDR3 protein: CASSPQRAYEQYF
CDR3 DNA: TGTGCCAGCAGCCCCCAGCGGGCCTACGAGCAGTACTTC

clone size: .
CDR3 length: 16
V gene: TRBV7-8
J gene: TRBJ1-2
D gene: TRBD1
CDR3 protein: CASSLVPGGVNYGYTF
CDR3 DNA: TGTGCCAGCAGCTTAGTGCCAGGGGGAGTTAACTATGGCTACACCTTC

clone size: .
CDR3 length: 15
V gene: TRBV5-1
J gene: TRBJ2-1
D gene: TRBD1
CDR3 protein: CASRWGQGEVNEQFF
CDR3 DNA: TGCGCCAGCAGATGGGGACAGGGGGAGGTCAATGAGCAGTTCTTC

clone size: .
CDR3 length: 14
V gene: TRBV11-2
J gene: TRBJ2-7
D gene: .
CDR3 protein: CASSFQGRGYEQYF
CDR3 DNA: TGTGCCAGCAGCTTTCAGGGGCGCGGGTACGAGCAGTACTTC

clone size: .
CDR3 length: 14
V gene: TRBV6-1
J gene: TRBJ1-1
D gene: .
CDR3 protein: CASTRRSAQSEAFF
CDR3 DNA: TGTGCCAGCACTAGGCGGTCCGCTCAATCTGAAGCTTTCTTT

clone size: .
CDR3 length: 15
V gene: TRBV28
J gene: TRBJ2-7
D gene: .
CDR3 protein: CASSLWAPLPYEQYF
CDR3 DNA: TGTGCCAGCAGTTTATGGGCTCCTCTCCCCTACGAGCAGTACTTC

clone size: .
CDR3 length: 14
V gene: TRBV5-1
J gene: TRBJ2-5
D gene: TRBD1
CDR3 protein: CASTKTGERETQYF
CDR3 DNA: TGCGCCAGCACTAAGACAGGGGAGAGGGAGACCCAGTACTTC

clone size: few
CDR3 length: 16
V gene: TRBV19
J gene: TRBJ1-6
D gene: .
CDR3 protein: CASGARGAAYNSPLHF
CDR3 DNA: TGTGCCAGTGGGGCACGGGGGGCCGCCTATAATTCACCCCTCCACTTT

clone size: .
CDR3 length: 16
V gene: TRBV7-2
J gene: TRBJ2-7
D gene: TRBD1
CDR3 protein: CASSLYIGQGTGGQYF
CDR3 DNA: TGTGCCAGCAGCTTATATATCGGACAGGGGACGGGCGGGCAGTACTTC

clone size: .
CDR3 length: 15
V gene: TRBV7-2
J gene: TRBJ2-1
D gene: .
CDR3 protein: CASSPNRGGDNEQFF
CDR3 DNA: TGTGCCAGCAGCCCCAACAGGGGGGGTGACAATGAGCAGTTCTTC

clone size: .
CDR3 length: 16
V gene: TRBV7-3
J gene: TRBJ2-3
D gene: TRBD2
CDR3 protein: CASSYRLAGATDTQYF
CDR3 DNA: TGTGCCAGCAGCTACCGACTAGCGGGGGCCACAGATACGCAGTATTTT

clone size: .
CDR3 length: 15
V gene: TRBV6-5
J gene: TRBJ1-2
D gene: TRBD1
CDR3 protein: CASSADRGPAYGYTF
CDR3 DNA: TGTGCCAGCAGTGCCGACAGGGGGCCGGCCTATGGCTACACCTTC

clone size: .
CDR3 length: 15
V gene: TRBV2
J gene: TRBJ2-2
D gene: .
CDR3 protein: CASRAGLLNTGELFF
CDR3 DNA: TGTGCCAGCAGGGCAGGACTATTAAACACCGGGGAGCTGTTTTTT

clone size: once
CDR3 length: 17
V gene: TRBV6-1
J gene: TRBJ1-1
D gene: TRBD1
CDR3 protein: CASSEKGRGRLSTEAFF
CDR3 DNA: TGTGCCAGCAGTGAAAAGGGCAGGGGGCGTTTGAGCACTGAAGCTTTCTTT

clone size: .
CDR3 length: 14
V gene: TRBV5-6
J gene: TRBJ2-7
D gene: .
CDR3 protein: CASSPVVTSHEQYF
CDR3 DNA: TGTGCCAGCAGCCCCGTAGTCACTAGCCACGAGCAGTACTTC

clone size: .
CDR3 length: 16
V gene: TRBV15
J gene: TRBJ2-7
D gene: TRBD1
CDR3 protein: CATSFLSGTGRNEQYF
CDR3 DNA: TGTGCCACCAGCTTCCTCTCCGGGACAGGGAGGAACGAGCAGTACTTC

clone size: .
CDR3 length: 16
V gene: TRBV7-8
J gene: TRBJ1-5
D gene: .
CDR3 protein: CASSPDWGQAGQPQHF
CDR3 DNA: TGTGCCAGCAGCCCAGACTGGGGGCAGGCGGGTCAGCCCCAGCATTTT

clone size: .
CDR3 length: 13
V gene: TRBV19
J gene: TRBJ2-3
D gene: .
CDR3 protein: CASSIGGPDTQYF
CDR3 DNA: TGTGCCAGTAGTATCGGCGGGCCAGATACGCAGTATTTT

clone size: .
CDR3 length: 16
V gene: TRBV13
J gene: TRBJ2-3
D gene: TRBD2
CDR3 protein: CASSSDRGGYTDTQYF
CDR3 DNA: TGTGCCAGCAGCTCTGACCGCGGGGGGTACACAGATACGCAGTATTTT

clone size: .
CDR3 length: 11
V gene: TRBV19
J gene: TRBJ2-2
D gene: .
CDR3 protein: CASRRLGELFF
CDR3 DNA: TGTGCCAGTAGGCGACTGGGGGAGCTGTTTTTT

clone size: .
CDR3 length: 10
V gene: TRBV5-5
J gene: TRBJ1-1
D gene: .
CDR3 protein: CASTLTEAFF
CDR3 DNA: TGTGCCAGCACATTGACAGAAGCTTTCTTT

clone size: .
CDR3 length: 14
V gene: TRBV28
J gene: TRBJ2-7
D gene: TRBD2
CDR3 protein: CASTPGLADYEQYF
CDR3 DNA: TGTGCCAGCACCCCGGGACTAGCGGATTACGAGCAGTACTTC

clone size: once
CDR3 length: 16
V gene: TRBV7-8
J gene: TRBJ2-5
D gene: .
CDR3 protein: CASSPTGGLYQETQYF
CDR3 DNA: TGTGCCAGCAGCCCCACGGGGGGCTTGTACCAAGAGACCCAGTACTTC

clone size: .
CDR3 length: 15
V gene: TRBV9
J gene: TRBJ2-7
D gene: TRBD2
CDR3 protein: CASSVRGLADYEQYF
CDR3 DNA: TGTGCCAGCAGCGTAAGGGGACTAGCGGACTACGAGCAGTACTTC

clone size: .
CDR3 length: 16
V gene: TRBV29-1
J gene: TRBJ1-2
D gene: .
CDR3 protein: CSVESGIAGRRYGYTF
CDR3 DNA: TGCAGCGTTGAGTCCGGTATAGCGGGCAGGCGCTATGGCTACACCTTC

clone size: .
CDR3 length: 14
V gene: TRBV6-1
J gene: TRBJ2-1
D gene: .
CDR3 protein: CASLRGGAYNEQFF
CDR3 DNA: TGTGCCAGCTTGAGGGGGGGGGCATACAATGAGCAGTTCTTC

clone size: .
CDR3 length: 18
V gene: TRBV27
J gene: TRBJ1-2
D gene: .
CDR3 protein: CASSPYKQERTVIYGYTF
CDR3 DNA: TGTGCCAGCAGTCCTTACAAACAAGAACGGACAGTCATCTATGGCTACACCTTC

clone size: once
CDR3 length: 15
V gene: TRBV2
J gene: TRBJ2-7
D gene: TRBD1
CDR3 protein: CASSGTRDSSYEQYF
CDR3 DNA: TGTGCCAGCAGTGGAACCCGGGACAGTTCCTACGAGCAGTACTTC

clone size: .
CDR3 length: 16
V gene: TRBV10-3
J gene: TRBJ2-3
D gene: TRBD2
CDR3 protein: CAISTSGGALGDTQYF
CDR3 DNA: TGTGCCATCAGTACTAGCGGGGGGGCTCTGGGAGATACGCAGTATTTT

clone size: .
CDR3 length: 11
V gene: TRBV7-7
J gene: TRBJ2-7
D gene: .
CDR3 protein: CASSRDLEQYF
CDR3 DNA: TGTGCTAGCAGCCGGGATCTCGAGCAGTACTTC

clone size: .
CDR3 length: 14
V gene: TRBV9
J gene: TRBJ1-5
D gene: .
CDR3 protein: CASGGALGLEPQHF
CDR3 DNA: TGTGCCAGCGGGGGGGCCCTAGGGTTGGAGCCCCAGCATTTT

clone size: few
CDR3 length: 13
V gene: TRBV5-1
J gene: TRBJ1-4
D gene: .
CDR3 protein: CASSNGGDEKLFF
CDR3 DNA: TGCGCCAGCAGCAACGGGGGGGATGAAAAACTGTTTTTT

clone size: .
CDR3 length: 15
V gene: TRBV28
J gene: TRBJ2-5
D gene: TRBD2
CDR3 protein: CASNPSSGGQETQYF
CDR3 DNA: TGTGCCAGCAACCCATCCAGCGGGGGCCAAGAGACCCAGTACTTC

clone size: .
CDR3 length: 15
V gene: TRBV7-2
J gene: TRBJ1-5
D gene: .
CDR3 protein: CASSLYPGMGQPQHF
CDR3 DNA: TGTGCCAGCAGCTTATACCCAGGGATGGGACAGCCCCAGCATTTT

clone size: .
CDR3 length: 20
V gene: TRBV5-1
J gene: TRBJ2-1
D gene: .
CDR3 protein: CASTNEELSRGFTPYNEQFF
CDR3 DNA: TGCGCCAGCACCAACGAGGAACTCTCAAGGGGTTTCACACCCTACAATGAGCAGTTCTTC

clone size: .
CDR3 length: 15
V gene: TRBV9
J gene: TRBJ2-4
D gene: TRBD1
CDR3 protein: CASSVVRQGQDIQYF
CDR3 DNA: TGTGCCAGCAGCGTAGTCCGACAGGGGCAGGACATTCAGTACTTC

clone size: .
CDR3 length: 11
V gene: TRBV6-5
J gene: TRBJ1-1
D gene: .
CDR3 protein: CASSQYTEAFF
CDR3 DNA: TGTGCCAGCAGCCAGTACACTGAAGCTTTCTTT

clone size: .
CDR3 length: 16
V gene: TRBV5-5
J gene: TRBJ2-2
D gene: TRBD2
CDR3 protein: CASSFLVAGGAGELFF
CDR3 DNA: TGTGCCAGCAGCTTTTTGGTAGCGGGGGGAGCCGGGGAGCTGTTTTTT

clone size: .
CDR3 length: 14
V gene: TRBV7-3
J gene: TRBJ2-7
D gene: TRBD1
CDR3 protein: CASSPRAGGGIQYF
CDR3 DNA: TGTGCCAGCAGCCCAAGGGCAGGGGGTGGAATACAGTACTTC

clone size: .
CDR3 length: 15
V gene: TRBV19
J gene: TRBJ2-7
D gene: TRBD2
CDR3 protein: CASSKASGDFYEQYF
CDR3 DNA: TGTGCCAGTAGTAAAGCTAGCGGGGACTTCTACGAGCAGTACTTC

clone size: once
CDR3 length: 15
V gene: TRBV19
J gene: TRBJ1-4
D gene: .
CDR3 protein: CASSSKGGRAEKLFF
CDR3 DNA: TGTGCCAGTAGTTCCAAAGGCGGGAGGGCTGAAAAACTGTTTTTT

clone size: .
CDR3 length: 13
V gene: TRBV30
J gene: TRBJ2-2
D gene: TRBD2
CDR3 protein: CAWSALSGGGLFF
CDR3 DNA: TGTGCCTGGAGTGCCCTCAGCGGGGGGGGCCTGTTTTTT

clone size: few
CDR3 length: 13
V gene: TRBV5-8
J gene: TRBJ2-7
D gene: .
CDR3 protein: CASSLFRVGEQYF
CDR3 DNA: TGTGCCAGCAGCTTGTTCAGGGTAGGCGAGCAGTACTTC

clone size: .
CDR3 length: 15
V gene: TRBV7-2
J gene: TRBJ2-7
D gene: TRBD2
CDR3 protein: CASSLGGTSSYEQYF
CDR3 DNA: TGTGCCAGCAGCTTGGGCGGGACTAGCTCCTACGAGCAGTACTTC

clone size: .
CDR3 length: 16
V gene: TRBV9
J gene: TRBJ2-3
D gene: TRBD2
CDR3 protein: CASSPGGTSGSDTQYF
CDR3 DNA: TGTGCCAGCAGCCCCGGGGGGACTAGCGGGAGTGATACGCAGTATTTT

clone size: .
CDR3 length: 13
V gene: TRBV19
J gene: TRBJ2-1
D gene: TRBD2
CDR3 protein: CASRLAGGNEQFF
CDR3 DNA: TGTGCCAGCCGACTAGCGGGAGGGAATGAGCAGTTCTTC

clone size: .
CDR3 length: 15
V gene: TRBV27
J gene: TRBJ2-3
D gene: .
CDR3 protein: CASSFWRGSTDTQYF
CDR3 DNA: TGTGCCAGCAGTTTTTGGCGGGGCAGCACAGATACGCAGTATTTT